Presented here are 21 T cell receptor beta chains from one specimen sequenced in a study of blood T cell repertoires in COVID-19. Profiling relied on immunoSEQ multiplex PCR, and the TCRdb table lists in-frame clones only, not all of them. This sample has approximately 280,000 clones, with roughly 86% found just once. The sequenced sample consisted of PBMCs or T cells enriched from blood (not recorded which). The origin of the receptors is a woman younger than 35 who had recovered from COVID-19.

The V and J genes are TRBV11-2 and TRBJ1-5; 9 nucleotides match TRBD1. Germline V gene sequence: CDR1 SGHAT, CDR2 FQNNGV. This CDR3 has 14 amino acids. With 4 bases clipped from V and 6 bases from J, the junction kept 4 bases outside the gene matches. The CDR3 loop is CASSSGQGGQPQHF. CDR3 coding DNA: TGTGCCAGCAGCTCGGGACAGGGCGGTCAGCCCCAGCATTTT.

The rearrangement links TRBV6-2 or TRBV6-3 to TRBJ1-6, with a weak D call TRBD1 (5 bases). With 6 bases removed from V and 7 bases from J, the gap between germline ends came to 16 bases. This CDR3 is 15 amino acids long. Germline CDR1 and CDR2: MNHEY and SVGEGT. The CDR3: CASSIYNRQNSPLHF. For the CDR3, the DNA is TGTGCCAGCAGCATATATAACCGACAGAATTCACCCCTCCACTTT.

The chain couples TRBV28 to TRBJ2-1; 7 bases map to TRBD1. The CDR3 spans 17 residues. CDR1 is MDHEN and CDR2 is SYDVKM in the germline V gene. Losses at the gene ends were 6 bases for V and 4 bases for J; bases not matched to a gene: 15. The CDR3 DNA reads TGTGCCAGCAGCCCAGACAGGGACGCGATTCGGTACAATGAGCAGTTCTTC. Its translation is CASSPDRDAIRYNEQFF.

The chain combines TRBV6-5 with TRBJ2-1; 7 nucleotides match TRBD2. V was pared by 8 bases and J by 2 bases, with 6 bases of the junction left unmatched. Germline CDR1 and CDR2: MNHEY and SVGAGI. The CDR3 totals 14 residues. The CDR3 DNA reads TGTGCCAGCGACCCTAGCGGACCCTACAATGAGCAGTTCTTC. Translating it yields CASDPSGPYNEQFF.

The genes are TRBV9 and TRBJ1-2, with 7 bases aligning to TRBD1. The length of the CDR3 is 18 residues. The ends lost 2 bases at V and 6 bases at J; junction bases unmatched: 19. Germline lookup yields CDR1 SGDLS and CDR2 YYNGEE. CDR3 sequence reads: CASSVHRDKGAIPHGYTF. CDR3 nucleotide sequence: TGTGCCAGCAGCGTCCACCGGGACAAGGGGGCTATACCCCATGGCTACACCTTC.

CDR3 loop: CASSLAPAGRGQYF. The CDR3 bases are TGTGCCAGCAGCTTAGCCCCGGCAGGGCGTGGGCAGTACTTC. The gene calls are TRBV7-9 and TRBJ2-7; D may be TRBD1 (5 bases). The CDR3 consists of 14 residues. Trimming stripped 0 bases from V and 9 bases from J, with 15 bases between. The germline CDR1 and CDR2 sequences are SEHNR and FQNEAQ (reference sequence).

The V and J genes are TRBV5-1 and TRBJ1-3, with D maybe TRBD1 (5 bases). CDR3 size: 15 residues. Germline lookup yields CDR1 SGHRS and CDR2 YFSETQ. The V end lost 1 base, the J end lost 0 bases, and 8 bases lay between the germline ends. This CDR3 reads CASSLSGDSGNTIYF. The CDR3 DNA reads TGCGCCAGCAGCTTGTCGGGGGACTCTGGAAACACCATATATTTT.

The gene calls are TRBV4-1 and TRBJ2-3; 9 positions match TRBD2. The CDR3 has 17 amino acids. Trimming cost V 4 bases and J 3 bases; bases outside gene matches: 11. From germline, CDR1 is MGHRA and CDR2 YSYEKL. The CDR3 coding sequence is TGCGCCAGCAGCCCAGGTCCTGCGGGAGGGCCTACAGATACGCAGTATTTT. Translation: CASSPGPAGGPTDTQYF.

V usage is TRBV7-9 and J usage is TRBJ1-5; no clear D. This CDR3 has 14 amino acids. Trimming cost V 5 bases and J 7 bases, with 15 bases left between them. Looked up from germline, CDR1 is SEHNR and CDR2 is FQNEAQ (reference sequence). DNA of the CDR3: TGTGCCAGCAGCCCTAGTTCTGATTTACAGCCCCAGCATTTT. This gives the protein CASSPSSDLQPQHF.

CDR3 sequence: CASSRDRFLYEQYF. The CDR3 coding sequence is TGTGCCAGCAGCCGTGACAGGTTCCTCTACGAGCAGTACTTC. This chain links TRBV5-4 with TRBJ2-7, with TRBD1 as a possible D gene (6 bases). CDR3 length: 14 amino acids. Germline V gene lookup returns CDR1 SGHNT and CDR2 YYREEE (reference sequence). The V end lost 4 bases, the J end lost 3 bases, and 14 bases lay between the germline ends.

This rearrangement joins TRBV28 to TRBJ2-1, with D possibly TRBD2 on 5 matching bases. The CDR3 runs to 15 residues. Germline CDR1 and CDR2: MDHEN and SYDVKM. V was shortened by 2 bases and J by 6 bases, with 14 bases between the two germline ends. CDR3 sequence reads: CASSLGSRVINEQFF. DNA for the CDR3: TGTGCCAGCAGTTTAGGTTCGCGGGTTATCAATGAGCAGTTCTTC.

DNA of the CDR3: TGTGCCACCAGTGATTTGCGGAACGGTCGCCCGGGAGCGAACGAGCAGTACTTC. Translated, it gives CATSDLRNGRPGANEQYF. The J gene is TRBJ2-7, the V gene TRBV24-1, with D tentatively TRBD2 (6 bases). CDR1 is KGHDR and CDR2 is SFDVKD in the germline V gene. Trimming took 0 bases from V and 5 from J, leaving 22 bases between them. This CDR3 contains 18 residues.

The J gene is TRBJ2-3, the V gene TRBV5-1, with 8 bases fitting TRBD1. Germline CDR1 is SGHRS and CDR2 is YFSETQ. This CDR3 contains 14 residues. Unmatched junction bases numbered 1, after V lost 3 bases and J lost 1 base. The CDR3 DNA reads as TGCGCCAGCAGCTCAGGGGGCGGCACAGATACGCAGTATTTT. Translating it yields CASSSGGGTDTQYF.

The chain combines TRBV19 with TRBJ2-7; TRBD1 aligns across 7 bases. V dropped 0 bases and J dropped 3; count of bases not matched to a gene: 5. The CDR3 extends over 15 amino acids. CDR1 is LNHDA, CDR2 SQIVND, per germline (reference sequence). CDR3 sequence: CASSIDKTGNYEQYF. As DNA, the CDR3 is TGTGCCAGTAGTATAGATAAGACAGGGAACTACGAGCAGTACTTC.

The genes are TRBV12-3 or TRBV12-4 and TRBJ2-1; TRBD2 is a possible D gene (5 bases). The V and J ends lost 6 bases and 12 bases respectively, with 12 bases between them. The CDR3 extends over 11 amino acids. CDR3 DNA sequence: TGTGCCAGCAGCCTCGGGGTGGGGCAGTTCTTC. Its protein is CASSLGVGQFF.

The genes are TRBV7-9 and TRBJ1-6; 7 nucleotides agree with TRBD1. Trimming cost V 4 bases and J 6 bases; bases outside gene matches: 6. The CDR3 sequence is 15 residues long. The germline V gene encodes CDR1 SEHNR and CDR2 FQNEAQ (reference sequence). CDR3 in DNA: TGTGCCAGCAGCTCTCTCGACAGGGTTAATTCACCCCTCCACTTT. Its translation is CASSSLDRVNSPLHF.

This chain uses TRBV5-1 with TRBJ1-1; the D is unclear. CDR1 is SGHRS and CDR2 is YFSETQ in the germline V gene. The CDR3 runs to 14 residues. V gave up 4 bases and J gave up 0 bases, with 10 bases separating them. The CDR3: CASSALQLNTEAFF. CDR3 in DNA: TGCGCCAGCAGCGCCTTACAGTTGAACACTGAAGCTTTCTTT.

The chain is built from TRBV7-8 and TRBJ2-1, with 13 bases aligning to TRBD2. V lost 5 bases, J lost 6 bases, and 7 bases stayed unmatched. The CDR3 spans 16 residues. Germline V gene lookup returns CDR1 SGHVS and CDR2 FQNEAQ. In nucleotides, the CDR3 is TGTGCCAGCAGCCCCTCGACTAGCGGGAGGCGCAATGAGCAGTTCTTC. This encodes CASSPSTSGRRNEQFF.

The V gene is TRBV19, the J gene TRBJ1-5; 8 bases fit TRBD1. Trimming removed 3 bases from V and 7 bases from J; junction bases left unmatched: 8. Germline CDR1 is LNHDA and CDR2 is SQIVND (reference sequence). The CDR3 length is 15 residues. CDR3 nucleotide sequence: TGTGCCAGTAGTATTTCGCAGGGGGCACGGCAGCCCCAGCATTTT. The encoded protein is CASSISQGARQPQHF.

The genes are TRBV27 and TRBJ1-2, with TRBD1 identical over 10 bases. The CDR3 loop spans 13 amino acids. After removal of 8 bases from V and 7 bases from J, the junction contained 7 bases not matched to a gene. Germline lookup yields CDR1 MNHEY and CDR2 SMNVEV (reference sequence). In DNA form, the CDR3 reads TGTGCCAGCCGACAGGGGGCTCAGGGTGGCTACACCTTC. This gives the protein CASRQGAQGGYTF.

This chain joins TRBV5-4 and TRBJ1-1, with D uncertain. CDR3 length equals 16 residues. V gave up 5 bases and J gave up 3 bases, with 20 bases separating them. Germline CDR1 reads SGHNT; CDR2 reads YYREEE (reference sequence). Here the CDR3 DNA reads TGTGCCAGCAGTCATAATTCGGGGTTGATGCACACTGAAGCTTTCTTT. Translation: CASSHNSGLMHTEAFF.